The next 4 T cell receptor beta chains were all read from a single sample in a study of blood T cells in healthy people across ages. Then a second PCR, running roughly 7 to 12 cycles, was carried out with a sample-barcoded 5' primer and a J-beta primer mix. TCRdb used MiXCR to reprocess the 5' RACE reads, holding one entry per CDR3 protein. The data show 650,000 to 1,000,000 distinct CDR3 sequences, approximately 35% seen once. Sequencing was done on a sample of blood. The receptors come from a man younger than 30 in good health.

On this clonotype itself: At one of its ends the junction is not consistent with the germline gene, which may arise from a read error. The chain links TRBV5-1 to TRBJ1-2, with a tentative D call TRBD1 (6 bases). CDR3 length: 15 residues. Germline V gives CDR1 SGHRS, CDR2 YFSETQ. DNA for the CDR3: TGTGCCAGCAGCCCAGAGGAGGACAGCAACTATGACTACACCTTC. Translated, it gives CASSPEEDSNYDYTF.

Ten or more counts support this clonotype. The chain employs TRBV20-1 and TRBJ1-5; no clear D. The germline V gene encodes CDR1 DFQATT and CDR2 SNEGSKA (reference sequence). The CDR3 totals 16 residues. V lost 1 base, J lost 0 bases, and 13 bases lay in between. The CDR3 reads CSARVGGDYSNQPQHF. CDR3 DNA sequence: TGCAGTGCTAGAGTAGGCGGAGATTATAGCAATCAGCCCCAGCATTTT.

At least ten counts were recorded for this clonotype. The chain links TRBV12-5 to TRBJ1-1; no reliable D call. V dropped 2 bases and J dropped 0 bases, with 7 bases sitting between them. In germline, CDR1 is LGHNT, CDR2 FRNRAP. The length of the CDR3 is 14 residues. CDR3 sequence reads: CASGLNSLNTEAFF. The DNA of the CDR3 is TGTGCTAGTGGTTTGAACAGTCTGAACACTGAAGCTTTCTTT.

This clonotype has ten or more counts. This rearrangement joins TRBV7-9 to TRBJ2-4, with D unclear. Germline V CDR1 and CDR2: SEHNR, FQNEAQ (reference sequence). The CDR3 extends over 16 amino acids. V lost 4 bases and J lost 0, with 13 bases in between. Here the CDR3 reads CASSSDTTPAKNIQYF. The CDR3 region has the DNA TGTGCCAGCAGCTCCGACACAACCCCAGCCAAAAACATTCAGTACTTC.